One and the same sample provided the 28 T cell receptor beta chains below, sequenced in a study of blood T cell repertoires in COVID-19. Here immunoSEQ multiplex PCR was the method, and the copy in TCRdb shows in-frame clones only, minus some. The sample lists around 320,000 clones, roughly 90% seen once, with 11% in the top ten. The sample taken for sequencing was peripheral blood. Every receptor here comes from a woman aged 30 to 39 with COVID-19, enrolled during active disease.

This clone was seen a few times. The same CDR3 arises from other DNA sequences in this sample as well. This chain uses TRBV27 with TRBJ2-7; no clear D. Trimming took 3 bases from V and 3 from J, leaving 9 bases between them. There are 13 residues in the CDR3. Germline V gene lookup returns CDR1 MNHEY and CDR2 SMNVEV (reference sequence). CDR3 bases: TGTGCCAGCAGTTTTACAGCCAGCTACGAGCAGTACTTC. Protein: CASSFTASYEQYF.

This rearrangement joins TRBV5-6 to TRBJ1-6; 11 bases fit TRBD1. The CDR3 has 16 residues. J lost 2 bases, V lost 4 bases, and 2 bases had no gene match. The V gene's germline CDR1 is SGHDT and CDR2 YYEEEE. CDR3 coding DNA: TGTGCCAGCAGCGGGACAGGGGGGACCTATAATTCACCCCTCCACTTT. This encodes CASSGTGGTYNSPLHF. Full variable domain (remainder filled in from reference TRBV5-6 and TRBJ1-6): DAGVTQSPTHLIKTRGQQVTLRCSPKSGHDTVSWYQQALGQGPQFIFQYYEEEERQRGNFPDRFSGHQFPNYSSELNVNALLLGDSALYLCASSGTGGTYNSPLHFGNGTRLTVT.

This clone was seen just once. The J gene is TRBJ2-3, the V gene TRBV5-8; 11 bases align to TRBD2. Germline assignment: CDR1 SGHTS and CDR2 YDEGEE. V trimming: 4 bases; J trimming: 2 bases; junction bases outside the gene matches: 9. The CDR3 length is 17 residues. CDR3 nucleotide sequence: TGTGCCAGCAGCCGACTAGCGGGGACGACCTACACAGATACGCAGTATTTT. Protein product: CASSRLAGTTYTDTQYF.

This chain uses TRBV2 with TRBJ2-2; D possibly corresponds to TRBD1 (5 bases). This CDR3 comprises 13 residues. In germline, CDR1 is SNHLY, CDR2 FYNNEI. Trimming removed 3 bases from V and 5 bases from J, with 7 bases in between. The CDR3 is CASSEAGTGELFF. The CDR3 DNA follows: TGTGCCAGCAGTGAGGCAGGGACCGGGGAGCTGTTTTTT.

The chain recombines TRBV2 with TRBJ2-2; 8 positions match TRBD1. CDR1 is SNHLY, CDR2 FYNNEI, per germline. The CDR3 is 14 residues long. The ends lost 7 bases at V and 7 bases at J; junction bases unmatched: 8. CDR3 amino acids: CASTFGQGGGELFF. The CDR3 DNA sequence: TGTGCCAGCACCTTCGGACAGGGTGGCGGGGAGCTGTTTTTT.

CDR3 sequence (DNA): TGTGCCAGCAGCTTGGGGGGGGTCCGGGAGCCTCTCTGGGAGGAGCAGTACTTC. It is translated as CASSLGGVREPLWEEQYF. This chain uses TRBV5-4 with TRBJ2-7; D possibly corresponds to TRBD2 (6 bases). CDR3 length equals 18 residues. V was cut by 0 bases and J by 7 bases, with 26 bases left in between. Per the germline V gene, CDR1 is SGHNT and CDR2 is YYREEE (reference sequence). Full variable domain (missing parts from reference TRBV5-4 and TRBJ2-7): ETGVTQSPTHLIKTRGQQVTLRCSSQSGHNTVSWYQQALGQGPQFIFQYYREEENGRGNFPPRFSGLQFPNYSSELNVNALELDDSALYLCASSLGGVREPLWEEQYFGPGTRLTVT.

The rearrangement joins TRBV5-8 to TRBJ2-7; D might be TRBD2 (6 bases). V lost 3 bases and J lost 4, with 11 bases in between. This CDR3 spans 13 amino acids. Per germline, CDR1 SGHTS and CDR2 YDEGEE. The CDR3: CASSWAGRYEQYF. The CDR3 DNA reads TGTGCCAGCAGCTGGGCAGGGAGGTACGAGCAGTACTTC. The whole variable domain, remainder taken from reference TRBV5-8 and TRBJ2-7, is EAGVTQSPTHLIKTRGQQATLRCSPISGHTSVYWYQQALGLGLQFLLWYDEGEERNRGNFPPRFSGRQFPNYSSELNVNALELEDSALYLCASSWAGRYEQYFGPGTRLTVT.

V gene TRBV3-1 (or the pseudogene TRBV3-2) combines with J gene TRBJ1-6; the D gene is possibly TRBD1 (6 bases). V was trimmed by 4 bases and J by 8 bases, leaving 21 bases between them. The CDR3 is 17 amino acids. Germline CDR1 and CDR2: LGHDT and YNNKEL (reference sequence). CDR3 in amino acids: CASSLEDSPVVDSPLHF. CDR3 DNA sequence: TGTGCCAGCAGCCTTGAGGACAGTCCTGTTGTCGATTCACCCCTCCACTTT.

V usage is TRBV2 and J usage is TRBJ2-5, with a weak D call TRBD2 (7 bases). The ends were cut back, 0 bases at V and 1 base at J, with 18 bases in the middle. The CDR3 loop spans 18 amino acids. CDR1 is SNHLY, CDR2 FYNNEI, per germline. The CDR3 region is CASSEAVLGRGPQETQYF. CDR3 bases: TGTGCCAGCAGTGAAGCCGTTTTAGGGCGGGGGCCCCAAGAGACCCAGTACTTC.

The CDR3 DNA reads TGTGCCAGCAGCTTACGAGCAACTAATGAAAAACTGTTTTTT. This codes for CASSLRATNEKLFF. The chain couples TRBV7-8 to TRBJ1-4; D call uncertain. The CDR3 contains 14 residues. CDR1 is SGHVS and CDR2 is FQNEAQ in the germline V gene. V lost 2 bases to trimming and J lost 0 bases, with 4 bases between them.

The chain combines TRBV29-1 with TRBJ2-5; D not resolved. This CDR3 is 13 amino acids long. Trimming left V 5 bases short and J 0 bases short, with 10 bases between. CDR1 and CDR2 (germline): SQVTM, ANQGSEA. The CDR3 loop reads CSVFTRDQETQYF. The DNA for the CDR3 is TGCAGCGTTTTTACTCGAGACCAAGAGACCCAGTACTTC.

J is TRBJ1-6 and V is TRBV5-4; maybe TRBD1 (5 bases). CDR1 and CDR2 (germline): SGHNT, YYREEE (reference sequence). CDR3 length: 13 residues. Trimming removed 2 bases from V and 7 bases from J, with 7 bases in between. The CDR3 here is CASSFQGNSPLHF. The CDR3 region has the DNA TGTGCCAGCAGCTTTCAGGGAAATTCACCCCTCCACTTT.

The chain links TRBV15 to TRBJ1-5, with D perhaps matching TRBD1 (5 bases). The V and J ends lost 3 bases and 2 bases respectively, with 8 bases between them. The CDR3 sequence is 14 residues long. Germline V gene data show CDR1 as LNHNV and CDR2 as YYDKDF (reference sequence). CDR3 residues: CATSRGGGNQPQHF. The CDR3 nucleotides read TGTGCCACCAGCAGGGGGGGAGGCAATCAGCCCCAGCATTTT.

The rearrangement uses TRBV12-5 and TRBJ1-2, with D perhaps TRBD1 (5 bases). Trimming took off 1 base at V and 9 bases at J, with 9 bases between the two ends. The V gene's germline CDR1 is LGHNT and CDR2 FRNRAP. This CDR3 contains 12 residues. In nucleotides, the CDR3 is TGTGCTAGTGGTTTGGACAGGCCGAGCTACACCTTC. This codes for CASGLDRPSYTF. Together with reference TRBV12-5 and TRBJ1-2, the CDR3 gives the full variable domain: DARVTQTPRHKVTEMGQEVTMRCQPILGHNTVFWYRQTMMQGLELLAYFRNRAPLDDSGMPKDRFSAEMPDATLATLKIQPSEPRDSAVYFCASGLDRPSYTFGSGTRLTVV.

This chain joins TRBV11-2 and TRBJ2-1; D may be TRBD1 (6 bases). The CDR3 sequence is 14 residues long. V shed 8 bases and J shed 4 bases, with 15 bases lying between them. Looked up from germline, CDR1 is SGHAT and CDR2 is FQNNGV. The CDR3 sequence: CASCPPGTYNEQFF. CDR3 bases: TGTGCCAGCTGCCCCCCCGGGACATACAATGAGCAGTTCTTC.

This chain links TRBV12-3 or TRBV12-4 with TRBJ1-5, with D unclear. The CDR3 is 13 residues long. V was trimmed by 6 bases and J by 6 bases, leaving 12 bases between them. In DNA, the CDR3 is TGTGCCAGCAGCGCCGACCGGGGTCAGCCCCAGCATTTT. It yields the protein CASSADRGQPQHF.

The chain couples TRBV30 to TRBJ2-7, with D uncertain. Germline CDR1 reads GTSNPN; CDR2 reads SVGIG (reference sequence). The CDR3 sequence is 12 residues long. The V end lost 3 bases, the J end lost 1 base, and 7 bases lay between the germline ends. DNA for the CDR3: TGTGCCTGGAGCGTCGGTTCCTACGAGCAGTACTTC. Translating gives CAWSVGSYEQYF.

This chain links TRBV27 with TRBJ2-7, with 10 bases aligning to TRBD1. The CDR3 has 15 amino acids. The germline CDR1 and CDR2 sequences are MNHEY and SMNVEV (reference sequence). The J segment lost 2 bases and the V segment lost 4 bases, leaving 5 bases of the junction unmatched. CDR3 protein: CASSSPGTGAYEQYF. CDR3 sequence (DNA): TGTGCCAGCAGTTCTCCCGGGACAGGGGCCTACGAGCAGTACTTC.

This chain connects TRBV29-1 to TRBJ1-5, with a possible D match to TRBD1 (5 bases). V was cut by 3 bases and J by 8 bases, with 17 bases left in between. Germline V gives CDR1 SQVTM, CDR2 ANQGSEA. The CDR3 has 14 residues. CDR3 nucleotides: TGCAGCGTTGAGGTAGGAACTACAGGAGAGCCCCAGCATTTT. The encoded protein is CSVEVGTTGEPQHF. Looking up the rest from reference TRBV29-1 and TRBJ1-5 gives the full variable domain: SAVISQKPSRDICQRGTSLTIQCQVDSQVTMMFWYRQQPGQSLTLIATANQGSEATYESGFVIDKFPISRPNLTFSTLTVSNMSPEDSSIYLCSVEVGTTGEPQHFGDGTRLSIL.

The rearrangement joins TRBV3-1 (or the pseudogene TRBV3-2) to TRBJ1-3; possible D gene TRBD1, 6 bases. V was pared by 2 bases and J by 2 bases, with 13 bases between. Germline V gene lookup returns CDR1 LGHDT and CDR2 YNNKEL (reference sequence). CDR3 size: 16 residues. The CDR3 sequence is CASSQTGSSPGNTIYF. CDR3 bases: TGTGCCAGCAGCCAAACAGGGAGCAGCCCTGGAAACACCATATATTTT.

In nucleotides, the CDR3 is TGCGCCAGCAGCTTGCTTCCCGGGAGGGCAGAGACCCAGTACTTC. Protein: CASSLLPGRAETQYF. The chain joins TRBV5-1 to TRBJ2-5; TRBD2 agrees at 8 bases. The germline V gene has CDR1 SGHRS and CDR2 YFSETQ. Trimming cost V 1 base and J 4 bases; bases outside gene matches: 6. CDR3 length equals 15 residues.

The J gene is TRBJ1-5, the V gene TRBV18; D ambiguous. Trimming took off 3 bases at V and 3 bases at J, with 12 bases between the two ends. The CDR3 spans 15 residues. Germline CDR1 reads KGHSH; CDR2 reads LQKENI. The CDR3 sequence is CASSPDSRYNQPQHF. Here the CDR3 DNA reads TGTGCCAGCTCACCCGATTCGAGGTACAATCAGCCCCAGCATTTT.

The chain is built from TRBV6-5 and TRBJ1-2, with 9 bases lining up with TRBD1. V was clipped by 8 bases and J by 5 bases; unmatched bases: 3. From germline, CDR1 is MNHEY and CDR2 SVGAGI. The CDR3 consists of 12 residues. CDR3 residues: CASVGTGYGYTF. CDR3 coding DNA: TGTGCCAGCGTCGGGACAGGGTATGGCTACACCTTC.

This clone was counted once. The CDR3 loop is CASSLGATDTQYF. The DNA for the CDR3 is TGTGCCAGCAGTTTAGGGGCCACAGATACGCAGTATTTT. The rearrangement joins TRBV27 to TRBJ2-3; possibly TRBD1 for D (5 bases). The CDR3 length is 13 residues. With 2 bases removed from V and 2 bases from J, the gap between germline ends came to 5 bases. Germline CDR1 MNHEY, CDR2 SMNVEV (reference sequence).

CDR3 DNA sequence: TGTGCCAGCAGCGGGAAACAGGGGGAGGGAAACACCATATATTTT. It specifies CASSGKQGEGNTIYF. The chain has TRBV9 and TRBJ1-3; 8 nucleotides match TRBD1. Germline CDR1 reads SGDLS; CDR2 reads YYNGEE. This CDR3 contains 15 residues. Trimming took 3 bases from V and 4 from J; bases not matched to a gene: 6.

The V gene is TRBV6-1, the J gene TRBJ1-5; the D gene is possibly TRBD1 (6 bases). CDR1 and CDR2 (germline): MNHNS, SASEGT. The CDR3 runs 15 residues. V was shortened by 2 bases and J by 4 bases, with 12 bases between the two germline ends. The CDR3 loop is CASSETAGVNQPQHF. The CDR3 DNA reads TGTGCCAGCAGTGAAACGGCAGGGGTAAATCAGCCCCAGCATTTT.

This chain joins TRBV9 and TRBJ2-7; no reliable D call. V was clipped by 3 bases and J by 7 bases, with 11 bases between them. Per germline, CDR1 SGDLS and CDR2 YYNGEE. CDR3 length equals 12 residues. This chain's CDR3 is CASSASLGEQYF. In DNA, the CDR3 is TGTGCCAGCAGCGCCTCCCTCGGGGAGCAGTACTTC.

This chain uses TRBV6-5 with TRBJ2-3, with D uncertain. V was trimmed by 0 bases and J by 2 bases, leaving 9 bases between them. Germline CDR1 reads MNHEY; CDR2 reads SVGAGI. The CDR3 extends over 15 amino acids. Written as DNA, the CDR3 is TGTGCCAGCAGTTACTCTAGTATCCTCACAGATACGCAGTATTTT. It encodes CASSYSSILTDTQYF.